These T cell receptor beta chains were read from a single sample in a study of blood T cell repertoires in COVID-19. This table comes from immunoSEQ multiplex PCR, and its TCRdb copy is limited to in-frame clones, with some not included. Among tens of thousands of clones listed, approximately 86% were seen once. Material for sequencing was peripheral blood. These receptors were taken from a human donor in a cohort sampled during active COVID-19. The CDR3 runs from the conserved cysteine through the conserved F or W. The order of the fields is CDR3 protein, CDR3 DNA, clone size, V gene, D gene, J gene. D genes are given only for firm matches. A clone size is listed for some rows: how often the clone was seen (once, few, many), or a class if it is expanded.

cdr3_aa: CASSMMGQVHQPQHF
cdr3_nt: TGTGCCAGTAGTATGATGGGGCAGGTCCATCAGCCCCAGCATTTT
clone_size: once
v_call: TRBV19
d_call: NA
j_call: TRBJ1-5

cdr3_aa: CASSAQGARGGELFF
cdr3_nt: TGTGCCAGCAGCGCACAGGGGGCTAGGGGCGGGGAGCTGTTTTTT
clone_size: NA
v_call: TRBV9
d_call: TRBD1
j_call: TRBJ2-2

cdr3_aa: CASSWGGQPQHF
cdr3_nt: TGTGCCAGCAGTTGGGGCGGACAGCCCCAGCATTTT
clone_size: NA
v_call: TRBV12-3/TRBV12-4
d_call: NA
j_call: TRBJ1-5

cdr3_aa: CASSPDSVMETQYF
cdr3_nt: TGTGCCAGCTCACCGGACAGCGTGATGGAGACCCAGTACTTC
clone_size: NA
v_call: TRBV18
d_call: NA
j_call: TRBJ2-5

cdr3_aa: CASSLGGVQNQPQHF
cdr3_nt: TGTGCCAGCAGTTTAGGAGGGGTGCAAAATCAGCCCCAGCATTTT
clone_size: NA
v_call: TRBV28
d_call: NA
j_call: TRBJ1-5

cdr3_aa: CASSFLGQRSSYEQYF
cdr3_nt: TGTGCCAGCAGTTTCTTGGGACAGAGAAGCTCCTACGAGCAGTACTTC
clone_size: NA
v_call: TRBV6-2/TRBV6-3
d_call: TRBD1
j_call: TRBJ2-7

cdr3_aa: CASSRIRDYNEQFF
cdr3_nt: TGTGCCAGTAGTAGGATCCGGGACTACAATGAGCAGTTCTTC
clone_size: NA
v_call: TRBV19
d_call: NA
j_call: TRBJ2-1

cdr3_aa: CASRGSLNTEAFF
cdr3_nt: TGTGCCAGCAGGGGCAGTTTGAACACTGAAGCTTTCTTT
clone_size: NA
v_call: TRBV2
d_call: NA
j_call: TRBJ1-1

cdr3_aa: CASSPGLAGNNEQFF
cdr3_nt: TGTGCCAGCAGCCCGGGACTAGCGGGTAACAATGAGCAGTTCTTC
clone_size: NA
v_call: TRBV7-9
d_call: TRBD2
j_call: TRBJ2-1

cdr3_aa: CASSPVQRADTQYF
cdr3_nt: TGTGCCAGTAGTCCCGTTCAGCGGGCAGATACGCAGTATTTT
clone_size: NA
v_call: TRBV19
d_call: NA
j_call: TRBJ2-3